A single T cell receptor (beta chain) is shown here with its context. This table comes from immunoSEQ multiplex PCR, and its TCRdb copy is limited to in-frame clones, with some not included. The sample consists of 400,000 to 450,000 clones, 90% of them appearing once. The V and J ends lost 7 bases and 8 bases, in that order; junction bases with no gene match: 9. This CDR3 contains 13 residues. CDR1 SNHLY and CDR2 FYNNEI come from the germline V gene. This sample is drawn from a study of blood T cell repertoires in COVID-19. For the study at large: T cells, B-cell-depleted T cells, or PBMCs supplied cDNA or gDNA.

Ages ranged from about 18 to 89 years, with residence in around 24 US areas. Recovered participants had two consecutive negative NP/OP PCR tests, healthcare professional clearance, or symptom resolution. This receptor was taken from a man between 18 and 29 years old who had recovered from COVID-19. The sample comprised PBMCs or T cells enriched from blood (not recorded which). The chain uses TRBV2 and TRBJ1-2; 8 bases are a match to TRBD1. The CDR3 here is CASNPGQGWGYTF. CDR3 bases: TGTGCCAGCAACCCTGGACAGGGATGGGGCTACACCTTC.